Shown below are 9 T cell receptor beta chains from a single sample sequenced in a study of monozygotic twins with cystic fibrosis. The method was immunoSEQ multiplex PCR; TCRdb's version includes in-frame clones alone and lacks a portion of them. The sample holds 8,000 to 10,000 clones, roughly nine tenths seen once. Sequencing was performed on blood. All receptors come from a boy under 10 years old with cystic fibrosis.

This chain uses TRBV19 with TRBJ1-4, with 8 bases identical to TRBD1. V lost 4 bases to trimming and J lost 1 base; unmatched junction nucleotides: 5. The germline gives CDR1 LNHDA, CDR2 SQIVND (reference sequence). This CDR3 has 16 amino acids. The CDR3 is CASSTGQGGTNEKLFF. DNA of the CDR3: TGTGCCAGTAGTACCGGACAGGGCGGAACTAATGAAAAACTGTTTTTT. The variable domain in full, completed from reference TRBV19 and TRBJ1-4, reads DGGITQSPKYLFRKEGQNVTLSCEQNLNHDAMYWYRQDPGQGLRLIYYSQIVNDFQKGDIAEGYSVSREKKESFPLTVTSAQKNPTAFYLCASSTGQGGTNEKLFFGSGTQLSVL.

The count of this clone is one. This chain's CDR3 is CASSYSGRGYEQYV. CDR3 DNA sequence: TGTGCCAGCAGTTACTCGGGGAGAGGCTACGAGCAGTACGTC. The chain combines TRBV6-6 with TRBJ2-7, with TRBD2 as a possible D gene (5 bases). V lost 0 bases to trimming and J lost 3 bases, with 9 bases between them. The CDR3 loop spans 14 amino acids. The germline CDR1 and CDR2 sequences are MNHNY and SVGAGI (reference sequence).

V gene TRBV7-2 combines with J gene TRBJ1-5, with D possibly matching TRBD1 (6 bases). The ends were cut back, 4 bases at V and 5 bases at J, with 15 bases in the middle. CDR3 length: 15 amino acids. CDR1 and CDR2 from the germline V gene are SGHTA and FQGNSA. CDR3 nucleotide sequence: TGTGCCAGCAGCTCCAGGGGCGGGGGGGATCAGCCCCAGCATTTT. Protein product: CASSSRGGGDQPQHF.

CDR3 region: CASSQDWGSKNIQYF. DNA for the CDR3: TGTGCCAGCAGCCAAGATTGGGGATCCAAAAACATTCAGTACTTC. The genes are TRBV4-2 and TRBJ2-4; D gene uncertain. The CDR3 contains 15 residues. V dropped 0 bases and J dropped 2 bases, with 8 bases sitting between them. Looked up from germline, CDR1 is LGHNA and CDR2 is YNFKEQ.

J is TRBJ1-5 and V is TRBV13; D possibly corresponds to TRBD1 (5 bases). CDR3 length: 14 residues. CDR1 PRHDT and CDR2 FYEKMQ come from the germline V gene (reference sequence). The V and J ends lost 0 bases and 7 bases respectively, with 10 bases between them. CDR3 sequence: CASSLGGRAQPQHF. The CDR3 DNA is TGTGCCAGCAGCTTAGGGGGCAGGGCCCAGCCCCAGCATTTT.

This chain uses TRBV7-6 with TRBJ2-3; the match to TRBD2 covers 9 bases. The length of the CDR3 is 15 residues. With 0 bases clipped from V and 8 bases from J, the junction kept 6 bases outside the gene matches. In germline, CDR1 is SGHVS, CDR2 FNYEAQ. This CDR3 is CASSLAPSGDGTQYF. The CDR3 DNA sequence: TGTGCCAGCAGCTTAGCGCCTAGCGGGGATGGTACGCAGTATTTT.

Written as DNA, the CDR3 is TGTGCCAGCAGCCCCTCGGGGCCCAAAAACATTCAGTACTTC. Encoded protein: CASSPSGPKNIQYF. V and J are TRBV7-2 and TRBJ2-4; D possibly matches TRBD1 or TRBD2 (5 bases each). From germline, CDR1 is SGHTA and CDR2 FQGNSA. V lost 5 bases and J 2 bases, leaving 10 bases between the germline ends. CDR3 length equals 14 residues.

The chain links TRBV10-3 to TRBJ1-1; no firm D call. The length of the CDR3 is 13 residues. Germline lookup yields CDR1 ENHRY and CDR2 SYGVKD. The V and J ends lost 5 bases and 0 bases respectively, with 7 bases between them. CDR3 in DNA: TGTGCCATCAGTATGTCCCTGAACACTGAAGCTTTCTTT. It codes for CAISMSLNTEAFF.

This chain links TRBV2 with TRBJ2-4; no clear D gene. Trimming stripped 6 bases from V and 15 bases from J, with 18 bases between. Germline V gene sequence: CDR1 SNHLY, CDR2 FYNNEI. This CDR3 has 12 residues. The CDR3 DNA follows: TGTGCCAGCAGCTTGTTTGGGGTTGCAGGGTACTTC. It specifies CASSLFGVAGYF.